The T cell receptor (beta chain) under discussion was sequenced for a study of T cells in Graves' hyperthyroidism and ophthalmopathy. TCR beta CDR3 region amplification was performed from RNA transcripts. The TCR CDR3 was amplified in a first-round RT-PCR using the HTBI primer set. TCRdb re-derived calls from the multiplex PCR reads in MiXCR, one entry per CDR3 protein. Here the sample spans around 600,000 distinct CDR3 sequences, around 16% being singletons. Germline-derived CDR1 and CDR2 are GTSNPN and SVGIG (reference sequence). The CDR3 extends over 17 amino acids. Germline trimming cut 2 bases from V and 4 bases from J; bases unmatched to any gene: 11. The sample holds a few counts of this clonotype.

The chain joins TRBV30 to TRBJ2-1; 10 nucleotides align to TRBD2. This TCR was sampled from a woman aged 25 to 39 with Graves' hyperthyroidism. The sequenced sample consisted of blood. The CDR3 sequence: CAWSWLAGEGGYNEQFF. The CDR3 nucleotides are TGTGCCTGGAGTTGGCTAGCGGGAGAGGGCGGGTACAATGAGCAGTTCTTC. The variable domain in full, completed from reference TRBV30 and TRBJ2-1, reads SQTIHQWPATLVQPVGSPLSLECTVEGTSNPNLYWYRQAAGRGLQLLFYSVGIGQISSEVPQNLSASRPQDRQFILSSKKLLLSDSGFYLCAWSWLAGEGGYNEQFFGPGTRLTVL.